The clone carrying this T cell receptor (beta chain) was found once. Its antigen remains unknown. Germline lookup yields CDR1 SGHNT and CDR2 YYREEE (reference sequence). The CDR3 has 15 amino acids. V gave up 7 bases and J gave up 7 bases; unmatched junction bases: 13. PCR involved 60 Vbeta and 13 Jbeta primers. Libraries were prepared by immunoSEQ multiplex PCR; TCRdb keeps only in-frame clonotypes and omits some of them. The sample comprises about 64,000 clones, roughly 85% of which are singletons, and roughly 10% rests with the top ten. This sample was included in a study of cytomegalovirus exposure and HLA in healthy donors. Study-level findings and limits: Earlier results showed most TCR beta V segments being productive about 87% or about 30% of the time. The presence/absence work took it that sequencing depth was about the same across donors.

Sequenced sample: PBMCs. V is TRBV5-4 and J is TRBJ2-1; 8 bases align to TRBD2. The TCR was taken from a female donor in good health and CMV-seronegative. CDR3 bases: TGTGCCAGCGCGGGGGATAGCGGGGCTCGGAATGAGCAGTTCTTC. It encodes CASAGDSGARNEQFF.